These 27 T cell receptor beta chains were sequenced from one sample in a study of lymphopenia after photon versus proton radiotherapy. The data were produced by immunoSEQ multiplex PCR, yet TCRdb's version contains in-frame clones alone and is incomplete. This sample yields approximately 9,100 clones, of which around 88% are seen a single time; 21% belongs to the top ten. The material sequenced was peripheral blood, taken from a patient treated with photon-based radiotherapy. The receptor source for this set is an elderly man with cholangiocarcinoma.

The rearrangement links TRBV28 to TRBJ1-4; the match to TRBD1 covers 8 bases. Germline CDR1 and CDR2: MDHEN and SYDVKM. CDR3 size: 14 residues. V lost 5 bases and J lost 6; bases outside the gene matches: 5. The CDR3 sequence: CASSGRGHYEKLFF. CDR3 coding DNA: TGTGCCAGCAGTGGCAGGGGGCATTATGAAAAACTGTTTTTT. Using reference TRBV28 and TRBJ1-4 for the parts outside the CDR3, the full variable domain is DVKVTQSSRYLVKRTGEKVFLECVQDMDHENMFWYRQDPGLGLRLIYFSYDVKMKEKGDIPEGYSVSREKKERFSLILESASTNQTSMYLCASSGRGHYEKLFFGSGTQLSVL.

V usage is TRBV15 and J usage is TRBJ1-4; the D gene is possibly TRBD1 (6 bases). Germline V gene lookup returns CDR1 LNHNV and CDR2 YYDKDF (reference sequence). CDR3 length: 15 residues. With 3 bases removed from V and 8 bases from J, the gap between germline ends came to 16 bases. CDR3 in amino acids: CATSSRGKAGEKLFF. The CDR3 region has the DNA TGTGCCACCAGCAGTAGGGGGAAAGCGGGGGAAAAACTGTTTTTT.

This clone occurred a few times. The chain employs TRBV7-8 and TRBJ1-1, with D uncertain. V lost 3 bases to trimming and J lost 10 bases, with 12 bases between them. The V gene's germline CDR1 is SGHVS and CDR2 FQNEAQ. The CDR3 spans 12 residues. The CDR3: CASSLGGEGAFF. Here the CDR3 DNA reads TGTGCCAGCAGCTTGGGTGGGGAGGGAGCTTTCTTT.

This clone was detected only once. The chain carries TRBV5-1 and TRBJ2-3; D perhaps matches TRBD1 (6 bases). CDR1 is SGHRS and CDR2 is YFSETQ in the germline V gene. Trimming shortened V by 1 base and J by 3 bases, and 12 bases separated the two germline ends. The CDR3 has 15 residues. The CDR3 sequence is CASSLSGGVTDTQYF. For the CDR3, the DNA is TGCGCCAGCAGCTTGAGTGGGGGCGTAACAGATACGCAGTATTTT. Full variable domain (remainder filled in from reference TRBV5-1 and TRBJ2-3): KAGVTQTPRYLIKTRGQQVTLSCSPISGHRSVSWYQQTPGQGLQFLFEYFSETQRNKGNFPGRFSGRQFSNSRSEMNVSTLELGDSALYLCASSLSGGVTDTQYFGPGTRLTVL.

V gene TRBV9 combines with J gene TRBJ1-1; 7 bases agree with TRBD1. Germline CDR1 SGDLS, CDR2 YYNGEE. The V segment lost 4 bases and the J segment 2 bases; nucleotides outside the gene matches: 5. This CDR3 is built from 14 residues. CDR3 residues: CASSPRTGNTEAFF. The CDR3 DNA reads as TGTGCCAGCAGCCCGCGGACAGGAAACACTGAAGCTTTCTTT.

This chain uses TRBV2 with TRBJ2-7; 11 nucleotides line up with TRBD2. The CDR3 totals 17 residues. Germline assignment: CDR1 SNHLY and CDR2 FYNNEI. V shed 6 bases, J shed 3 bases, and the junction held 13 bases outside the gene matches. CDR3 in DNA: TGTGCCAGCAGACCCGGGGCTAGCGGGGGGCGAAACTACGAGCAGTACTTC. Amino acid sequence: CASRPGASGGRNYEQYF.

In this sample, this clone turned up once. The chain recombines TRBV5-6 with TRBJ2-2; TRBD1 is a possible D gene (5 bases). Trimming removed 0 bases from V and 4 bases from J, with 10 bases in between. The CDR3 totals 15 residues. The V gene's germline CDR1 is SGHDT and CDR2 YYEEEE. The CDR3 bases are TGTGCCAGCAGCTTGGTTGGGGCTAGCACCGGGGAGCTGTTTTTT. Its protein is CASSLVGASTGELFF.

By proportion, this clone is large. The chain recombines TRBV19 with TRBJ2-3; 7 bases agree with TRBD1. The V gene's germline CDR1 is LNHDA and CDR2 SQIVND (reference sequence). CDR3 length equals 15 residues. V lost 5 bases, J lost 6 bases, and 11 bases stayed unmatched. The CDR3 nucleotides read TGTGCCAGTAGTGTCCGGGACAGTAGAGTCGATACGCAGTATTTT. Amino acid sequence: CASSVRDSRVDTQYF.

This chain links TRBV5-1 with TRBJ1-2, with 9 bases that match TRBD1. Trimming at V came to 4 bases and at J to 2 bases, leaving 6 bases not matched to a gene. This CDR3 is 15 amino acids long. Looked up from germline, CDR1 is SGHRS and CDR2 is YFSETQ. CDR3 sequence: CASSLGQGSNYGYTF. CDR3 bases: TGCGCCAGCAGCCTGGGACAGGGCTCCAACTATGGCTACACCTTC.

The chain joins TRBV28 to TRBJ2-3; TRBD1 aligns across 7 bases. V lost 5 bases to trimming and J lost 4 bases; unmatched junction nucleotides: 6. CDR1 is MDHEN, CDR2 SYDVKM, per germline. This CDR3 is 14 amino acids long. CDR3 DNA: TGTGCCAGCAGTCTGAGACAGGGCGCAGATACGCAGTATTTT. This encodes CASSLRQGADTQYF.

This clone has just a few counts. The gene calls are TRBV5-1 and TRBJ2-7; no definite D call. Germline assignment: CDR1 SGHRS and CDR2 YFSETQ. The CDR3 has 12 residues. Trimming removed 5 bases from V and 0 bases from J, with 6 bases in between. The CDR3 here is CASSYGSYEQYF. CDR3 in DNA: TGCGCCAGCAGTTACGGCTCCTACGAGCAGTACTTC.

CDR3 sequence (DNA): TGTGCCAGCAGCTTAGGGGACACCCGCACAGATACGCAGTATTTT. It translates to CASSLGDTRTDTQYF. The V and J genes are TRBV11-2 and TRBJ2-3; D perhaps matches TRBD1 (6 bases). Per the germline V gene, CDR1 is SGHAT and CDR2 is FQNNGV. The V end was cut by 1 base, the J end by 1 base, with 9 bases between. CDR3 length: 15 amino acids.

This rearrangement joins TRBV12-5 to TRBJ2-3; D perhaps matches TRBD1 (5 bases). CDR1 and CDR2 from the germline V gene are LGHNT and FRNRAP. V was clipped by 4 bases and J by 0 bases, with 11 bases between them. The CDR3 runs 15 residues. DNA for the CDR3: TGTGCTAGTGGTTCCCGGCCAGGGAGCACAGATACGCAGTATTTT. Amino acid sequence: CASGSRPGSTDTQYF.

The gene calls are TRBV4-1 and TRBJ1-5; a weak D match, TRBD1 (6 bases). There are 16 residues in the CDR3. Germline values: CDR1 MGHRA, CDR2 YSYEKL. V was cut by 2 bases and J by 2 bases, with 13 bases left in between. CDR3 loop: CASSQSQGSGNQPQHF. The DNA of the CDR3 is TGCGCCAGCAGCCAAAGCCAGGGGAGCGGCAATCAGCCCCAGCATTTT.

J is TRBJ2-5 and V is TRBV5-1; D uncertain. This CDR3 has 14 amino acids. Germline CDR1 reads SGHRS; CDR2 reads YFSETQ. V gave up 5 bases and J gave up 1 base, with 12 bases separating them. CDR3 nucleotide sequence: TGCGCCAGCAGTTCCAGAAGCCTCCAAGAGACCCAGTACTTC. Amino acid sequence: CASSSRSLQETQYF.

The gene calls are TRBV11-2 and TRBJ2-5; 12 bases are a match to TRBD2. The CDR3 length is 16 residues. Germline V gene lookup returns CDR1 SGHAT and CDR2 FQNNGV. Trimming cost V 10 bases and J 1 base; bases outside gene matches: 10. CDR3 DNA sequence: TGTGCCACCGCTAGGACTAGCGGGACCCTCCAAGAGACCCAGTACTTC. This gives the protein CATARTSGTLQETQYF.

The chain uses TRBV4-1 and TRBJ1-4; D is unresolved. V lost 2 bases, J lost 5 bases, and 6 bases lay in between. Germline CDR1 reads MGHRA; CDR2 reads YSYEKL. This CDR3 spans 13 amino acids. This chain's CDR3 is CASSQYGNEKLFF. CDR3 DNA: TGCGCCAGCAGCCAATATGGGAATGAAAAACTGTTTTTT.

This clone was recorded only once. The chain employs TRBV7-8 and TRBJ2-5; D is possibly TRBD1 or TRBD2 (6 bases each). The CDR3 contains 16 residues. With 2 bases removed from V and 3 bases from J, the gap between germline ends came to 16 bases. Germline values: CDR1 SGHVS, CDR2 FQNEAQ. The chain's CDR3 is CASSLYRGPVKETQYF. The CDR3 DNA reads as TGTGCCAGCAGCTTATATCGGGGGCCTGTAAAAGAGACCCAGTACTTC.

The genes are TRBV28 and TRBJ1-2; 7 bases are shared with TRBD1. The CDR3 loop spans 18 amino acids. The germline V gene has CDR1 MDHEN and CDR2 SYDVKM. J was trimmed by 7 bases and V by 2 bases; bases with no gene match: 19. The DNA for the CDR3 is TGTGCCAGCAGTTTAATAGGCCAGGGGGGAATGGGGGTGGCTGGCTACACCTTC. It yields the protein CASSLIGQGGMGVAGYTF.

The chain combines TRBV2 with TRBJ1-3; 7 nucleotides match TRBD1. Germline-derived CDR1 and CDR2 are SNHLY and FYNNEI. The CDR3 is made up of 15 amino acids. V gave up 6 bases and J gave up 0 bases; unmatched junction bases: 5. CDR3 sequence reads: CASSFNRGSGNTIYF. CDR3 DNA sequence: TGTGCCAGCAGCTTTAACAGGGGCTCTGGAAACACCATATATTTT.

The chain is built from TRBV7-2 and TRBJ1-3; 9 bases align to TRBD1. The V and J ends lost 1 base and 0 bases, in that order; junction bases with no gene match: 4. Germline V gives CDR1 SGHTA, CDR2 FQGNSA. This CDR3 spans 17 amino acids. CDR3 protein: CASSLGGQGISGNTIYF. The CDR3 coding sequence is TGTGCCAGCAGCTTAGGCGGACAGGGGATCTCTGGAAACACCATATATTTT.

The chain employs TRBV7-2 and TRBJ2-4; D gene ambiguous. V was shortened by 1 base and J by 8 bases, with 18 bases between the two germline ends. Germline lookup yields CDR1 SGHTA and CDR2 FQGNSA. This CDR3 has 16 residues. The CDR3 here is CASSLGGDLLGDIQYF. For the CDR3, the DNA is TGTGCCAGCAGCTTAGGAGGAGATCTTCTTGGTGACATTCAGTACTTC.

The rearrangement uses TRBV5-1 and TRBJ1-1; TRBD1 aligns across 8 bases. V dropped 0 bases and J dropped 4; count of bases not matched to a gene: 5. The germline CDR1 and CDR2 sequences are SGHRS and YFSETQ. There are 15 residues in the CDR3. CDR3 loop: CASSLATGGSTEAFF. CDR3 nucleotide sequence: TGCGCCAGCAGCTTGGCTACAGGGGGAAGCACTGAAGCTTTCTTT.

This clone was detected only a few times. V gene TRBV9 combines with J gene TRBJ2-2, with D tentatively TRBD2 (5 bases). This CDR3 is 17 amino acids long. The germline V gene has CDR1 SGDLS and CDR2 YYNGEE. Trimming removed 1 base at V and 0 bases at J, with 13 bases between. Written as DNA, the CDR3 is TGTGCCAGCAGCGTACAGTCGGGGAAGTCGAACACCGGGGAGCTGTTTTTT. Protein product: CASSVQSGKSNTGELFF.

The chain is built from TRBV7-9 and TRBJ1-6; D possibly corresponds to TRBD1 (6 bases). This CDR3 has 15 residues. V lost 8 bases and J lost 7, with 18 bases in between. The germline gives CDR1 SEHNR, CDR2 FQNEAQ (reference sequence). CDR3 sequence: CASGRGGADNSPLHF. Here the CDR3 DNA reads TGTGCCAGCGGCCGTGGGGGGGCCGACAATTCACCCCTCCACTTT.

The chain combines TRBV7-9 with TRBJ2-2; TRBD1 matches 7 bases. The junction had 1 base not matched to a gene; V was cut back by 5 bases and J by 1 base. The CDR3 is 14 residues long. Looked up from germline, CDR1 is SEHNR and CDR2 is FQNEAQ (reference sequence). The CDR3 region is CASSRQGNTGELFF. CDR3 nucleotide sequence: TGTGCCAGCAGCCGACAGGGGAACACCGGGGAGCTGTTTTTT.

The chain has TRBV5-4 and TRBJ2-1; a weak D match, TRBD1 (5 bases). The CDR3 loop spans 12 amino acids. Trimming took off 3 bases at V and 10 bases at J, with 11 bases between the two ends. Germline CDR1 and CDR2: SGHNT and YYREEE (reference sequence). Written as DNA, the CDR3 is TGTGCCAGCAGCTATTGGTCAGGGGAGCAGTTCTTC. The encoded protein is CASSYWSGEQFF. The full variable domain, its missing parts supplied by reference TRBV5-4 and TRBJ2-1, is ETGVTQSPTHLIKTRGQQVTLRCSSQSGHNTVSWYQQALGQGPQFIFQYYREEENGRGNFPPRFSGLQFPNYSSELNVNALELDDSALYLCASSYWSGEQFFGPGTRLTVL.